These T cell receptor beta chains were read from a single sample in a study of sequential checkpoint blockade in melanoma. The data were produced by immunoSEQ multiplex PCR, yet TCRdb's version contains in-frame clones alone and is incomplete. The sample comprises approximately 4,000 clones, 55% to 80% of which are singletons, and around 20% rests with the top ten. Sample: CD8+ T cells sorted from blood (inferred from file names), taken from a patient given nivolumab and ipilimumab in sequence. All receptors derive from a human donor with melanoma. Each CDR3 is given with its conserved first and last residue. The D gene is left open where the match is weak. Clone size is not always given. Where it is, it says once, few, many or a class for expanded clones.

v_call	j_call	d_call	clone_size	cdr3_aa	cdr3_nt
TRBV27	TRBJ1-2	TRBD1	-	CASSEGTGTYGYTF	TGTGCCAGCAGTGAAGGGACAGGGACCTATGGCTACACCTTC
TRBV19	TRBJ2-2	TRBD1	-	CASSPGQANTGELFF	TGTGCCAGTAGTCCCGGACAGGCTAACACCGGGGAGCTGTTTTTT
TRBV11-2	TRBJ1-2	-	-	CASSLDHAVDGYTF	TGTGCCAGCAGCTTAGATCACGCAGTCGATGGCTACACCTTC
TRBV4-1	TRBJ2-7	TRBD2	-	CASSQAGGSSYEQYF	TGCGCCAGCAGCCAAGCGGGCGGGAGCTCCTACGAGCAGTACTTC
TRBV7-3	TRBJ2-3	TRBD2	few	CASSVLAGGITDTQYF	TGTGCCAGCAGCGTACTAGCGGGAGGTATTACAGATACGCAGTATTTT
TRBV7-3	TRBJ1-2	-	-	CARIVFWEHYGYTF	TGTGCCCGAATCGTTTTCTGGGAGCACTATGGCTACACCTTC
TRBV6-6	TRBJ1-3	TRBD1	-	CASSSGQGGPGNTIYF	TGTGCCAGCAGTTCGGGACAGGGTGGGCCTGGAAACACCATATATTTT
TRBV7-9	TRBJ2-7	-	once	CASSLVGIEQYF	TGTGCCAGCAGCTTAGTCGGGATTGAGCAGTACTTC
TRBV19	TRBJ2-7	TRBD1	medium-sized	CASSMGTGSSYEQYF	TGTGCCAGTAGTATGGGGACAGGGAGCTCCTACGAGCAGTACTTC
TRBV10-2	TRBJ1-4	-	-	CASKGERSEKLFF	TGCGCCAGCAAGGGGGAAAGGAGTGAAAAACTGTTTTTT
TRBV11-3	TRBJ1-1	-	-	CATPTQNRETEAFF	TGTGCCACCCCGACTCAAAACAGGGAAACTGAAGCTTTCTTT
TRBV5-1	TRBJ2-7	TRBD1	-	CASSPSSVTGPYEQYF	TGCGCCAGCAGCCCTTCCTCGGTGACAGGGCCCTACGAGCAGTACTTC
TRBV2	TRBJ1-1	TRBD1	-	CASRLRDRVNTEAFF	TGTGCCAGCAGGCTACGGGACAGGGTGAACACTGAAGCTTTCTTT
TRBV15	TRBJ2-5	-	-	CATSEVLRIIVDETQYF	TGTGCCACCAGTGAAGTCCTGCGGATCATCGTCGACGAGACCCAGTACTTC
TRBV7-6	TRBJ2-3	TRBD2	-	CASSLAGGADTQYF	TGTGCCAGCAGCTTAGCGGGGGGGGCAGATACGCAGTATTTT
TRBV29-1	TRBJ1-1	-	-	CSVLKNTEAFF	TGCAGCGTACTCAAGAACACTGAAGCTTTCTTT
TRBV19	TRBJ1-1	-	-	CASSIAGELAAFF	TGTGCCAGTAGTATAGCAGGGGAGCTCGCAGCTTTCTTT
TRBV23-1	TRBJ1-1	-	-	CASSQSAGLNTEAFF	TGCGCCAGCAGTCAATCGGCAGGGTTGAACACTGAAGCTTTCTTT